This T cell receptor beta chain is drawn from a study of CD8+ T cells in alopecia areata. Reverse transcribed after extraction, RNA yielded cDNA as the sequencing template. The assay was immunoSEQ multiplex PCR, and TCRdb's table has in-frame clones only and misses some. Here the sample spans some 200,000 clones, about three fifths being singletons. Indicated treatment: oral pan-JAK inhibitor, 5-10 mg twice daily. The CDR3 is made up of 15 amino acids. Per germline, CDR1 SGHNT and CDR2 YYREEE (reference sequence). V lost 4 bases, J lost 1 base, and 4 bases stayed unmatched. Comment on this clone: Antigen specificity is unknown.

Whole-study findings and limits: Mouse data revealed clearer TCR sharing than patient data did, a gap possibly tied to HLA.

The specimen comprised CD4+ T cells sorted from blood, sampled at week 4, from a patient treated with tofacitinib. The V and J genes are TRBV5-4 and TRBJ2-3, with 9 bases that match TRBD2. The sequence was obtained from a human donor with alopecia areata. In nucleotides, the CDR3 is TGTGCCAGCAGCACCGGGACTAGCCGCACAGATACGCAGTATTTT. Translated, it gives CASSTGTSRTDTQYF.